This T cell receptor (beta chain) was profiled in a study of cytomegalovirus exposure and HLA in healthy donors. Assay: immunoSEQ multiplex PCR; the TCRdb copy retains only in-frame clones and omits some. Of 110,000 or so clones listed, approximately 86% are singletons. The CDR3 covers 14 residues. Germline-derived CDR1 and CDR2 are SGHRS and YFSETQ. The V end lost 0 bases, the J end lost 2 bases, and 8 bases lay between the germline ends. This chain connects TRBV5-1 to TRBJ1-1; D call uncertain. The TCR sequence derives from a man aged 18 to 30 in good health and CMV-seropositive. Sample: PBMCs. The CDR3 DNA is TGCGCCAGCAGCTTGGATTCGGGAAACACTGAAGCTTTCTTT. As protein: CASSLDSGNTEAFF.